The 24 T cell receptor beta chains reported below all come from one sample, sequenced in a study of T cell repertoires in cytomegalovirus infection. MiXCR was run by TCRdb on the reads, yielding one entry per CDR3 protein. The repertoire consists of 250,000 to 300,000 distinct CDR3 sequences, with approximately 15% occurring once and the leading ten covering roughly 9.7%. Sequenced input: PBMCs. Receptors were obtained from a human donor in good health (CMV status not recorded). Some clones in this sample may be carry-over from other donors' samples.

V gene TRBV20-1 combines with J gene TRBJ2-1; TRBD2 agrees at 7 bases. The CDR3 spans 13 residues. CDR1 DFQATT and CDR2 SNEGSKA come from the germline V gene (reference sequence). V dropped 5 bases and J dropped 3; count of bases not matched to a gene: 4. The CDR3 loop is CSALAENYNEQFF. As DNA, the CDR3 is TGCAGTGCTCTAGCGGAGAACTACAATGAGCAGTTCTTC.

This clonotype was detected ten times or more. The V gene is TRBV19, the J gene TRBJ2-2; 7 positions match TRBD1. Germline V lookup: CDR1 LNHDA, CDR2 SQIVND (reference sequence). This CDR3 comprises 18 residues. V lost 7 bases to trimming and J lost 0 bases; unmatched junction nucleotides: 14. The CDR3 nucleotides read TGTGCCAGTATTCCCCGTCGAGGACAGGATTCGAACACCGGGGAGCTGTTTTTT. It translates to CASIPRRGQDSNTGELFF. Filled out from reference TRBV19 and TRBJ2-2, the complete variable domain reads DGGITQSPKYLFRKEGQNVTLSCEQNLNHDAMYWYRQDPGQGLRLIYYSQIVNDFQKGDIAEGYSVSREKKESFPLTVTSAQKNPTAFYLCASIPRRGQDSNTGELFFGEGSRLTVL.

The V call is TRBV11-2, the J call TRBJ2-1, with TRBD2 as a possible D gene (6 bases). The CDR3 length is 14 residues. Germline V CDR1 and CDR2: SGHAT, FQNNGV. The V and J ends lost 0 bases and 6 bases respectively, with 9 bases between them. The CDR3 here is CASSLDGTFNEQFF. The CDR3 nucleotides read TGTGCCAGCAGCTTAGACGGGACTTTCAATGAGCAGTTCTTC.

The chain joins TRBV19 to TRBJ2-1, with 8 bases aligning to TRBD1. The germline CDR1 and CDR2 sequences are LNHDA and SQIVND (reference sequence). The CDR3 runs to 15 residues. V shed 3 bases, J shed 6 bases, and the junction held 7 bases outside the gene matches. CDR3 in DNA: TGTGCCAGTAGTATGGGAGACAGGGGAGGCAATGAGCAGTTCTTC. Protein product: CASSMGDRGGNEQFF.

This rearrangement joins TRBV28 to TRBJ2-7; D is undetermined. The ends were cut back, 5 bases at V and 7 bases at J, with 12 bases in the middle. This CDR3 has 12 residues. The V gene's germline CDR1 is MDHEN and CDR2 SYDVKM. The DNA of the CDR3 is TGTGCCAGCAGTCTTGCCCCCCTGGAGCAGTACTTC. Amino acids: CASSLAPLEQYF. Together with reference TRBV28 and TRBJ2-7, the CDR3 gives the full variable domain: DVKVTQSSRYLVKRTGEKVFLECVQDMDHENMFWYRQDPGLGLRLIYFSYDVKMKEKGDIPEGYSVSREKKERFSLILESASTNQTSMYLCASSLAPLEQYFGPGTRLTVT.

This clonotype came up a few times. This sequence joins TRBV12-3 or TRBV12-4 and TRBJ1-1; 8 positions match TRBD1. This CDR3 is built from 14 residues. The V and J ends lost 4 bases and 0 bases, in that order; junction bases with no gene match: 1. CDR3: CASSWDRLNTEAFF. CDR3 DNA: TGTGCCAGCAGTTGGGACAGGCTGAACACTGAAGCTTTCTTT.

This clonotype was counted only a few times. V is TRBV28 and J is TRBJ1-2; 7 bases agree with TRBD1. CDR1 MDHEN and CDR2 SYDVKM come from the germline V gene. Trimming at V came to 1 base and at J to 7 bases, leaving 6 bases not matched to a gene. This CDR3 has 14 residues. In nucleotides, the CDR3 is TGTGCCAGCAGTTTATTACGGGGACAGCTTGGCTACACCTTC. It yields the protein CASSLLRGQLGYTF.

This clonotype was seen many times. The CDR3 bases are TGTGCCAGCAGCCGTCCCTTTAGCAATGAGCAGTTCTTC. Protein sequence: CASSRPFSNEQFF. The V and J genes are TRBV7-6 and TRBJ2-1; D not certain. This CDR3 comprises 13 residues. CDR1 is SGHVS and CDR2 is FNYEAQ in the germline V gene. V was pared by 5 bases and J by 6 bases, with 11 bases between.

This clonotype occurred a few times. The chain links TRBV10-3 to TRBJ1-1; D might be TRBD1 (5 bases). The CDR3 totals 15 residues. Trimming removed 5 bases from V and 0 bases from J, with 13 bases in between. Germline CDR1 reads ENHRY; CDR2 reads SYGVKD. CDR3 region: CAISSGAGMNTEAFF. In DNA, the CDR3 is TGTGCCATCAGTAGCGGGGCAGGGATGAACACTGAAGCTTTCTTT.

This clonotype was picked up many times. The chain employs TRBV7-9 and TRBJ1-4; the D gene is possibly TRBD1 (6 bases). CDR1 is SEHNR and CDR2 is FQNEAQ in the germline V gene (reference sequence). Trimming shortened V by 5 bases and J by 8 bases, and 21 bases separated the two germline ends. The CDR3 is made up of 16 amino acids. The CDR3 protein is CASSLLGGGAGEKLFF. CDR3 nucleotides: TGTGCCAGCAGCCTCCTCGGAGGGGGGGCAGGGGAAAAACTGTTTTTT.

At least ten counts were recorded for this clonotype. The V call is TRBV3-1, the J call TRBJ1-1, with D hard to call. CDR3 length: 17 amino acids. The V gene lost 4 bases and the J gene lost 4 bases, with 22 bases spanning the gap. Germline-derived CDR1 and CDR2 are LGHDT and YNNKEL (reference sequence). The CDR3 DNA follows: TGTGCCAGCAGCCCCCTTCAAGGGTGGAGGTTTGGCACTGAAGCTTTCTTT. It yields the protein CASSPLQGWRFGTEAFF.

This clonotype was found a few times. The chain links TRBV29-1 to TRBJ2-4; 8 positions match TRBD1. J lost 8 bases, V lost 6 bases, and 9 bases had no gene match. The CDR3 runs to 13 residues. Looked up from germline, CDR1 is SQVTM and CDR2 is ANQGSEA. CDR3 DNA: TGCAGCGTGAAAGGACAGGGTGATTACATTCAGTACTTC. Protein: CSVKGQGDYIQYF. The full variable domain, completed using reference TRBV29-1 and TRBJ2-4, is SAVISQKPSRDICQRGTSLTIQCQVDSQVTMMFWYRQQPGQSLTLIATANQGSEATYESGFVIDKFPISRPNLTFSTLTVSNMSPEDSSIYLCSVKGQGDYIQYFGAGTRLSVL.

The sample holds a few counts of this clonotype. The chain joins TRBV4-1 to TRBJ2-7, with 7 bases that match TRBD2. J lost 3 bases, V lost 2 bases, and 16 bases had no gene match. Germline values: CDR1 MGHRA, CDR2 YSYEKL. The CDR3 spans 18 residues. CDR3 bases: TGCGCCAGCAGCCAAACCTTAGGAACGGGACTAAAATACTACGAGCAGTACTTC. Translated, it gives CASSQTLGTGLKYYEQYF.

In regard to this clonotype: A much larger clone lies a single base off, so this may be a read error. For the CDR3, the DNA is TGTGCCAGCTCACCTGGTAGGCCGCCTTATTCACCCCCCCACTTT. Translated, it gives CASSPGRPPYSPPHF. V usage is TRBV18 and J usage is TRBJ1-6; D is uncertain. Germline CDR1 and CDR2: KGHSH and LQKENI. This CDR3 comprises 15 residues. Variable domain in full (rest from reference TRBV18 and TRBJ1-6): NAGVMQNPRHLVRRRGQEARLRCSPMKGHSHVYWYRQLPEEGLKFMVYLQKENIIDESGMPKERFSAEFPKEGPSILRIQQVVRGDSAAYFCASSPGRPPYSPPHFGNGTRLTVT.

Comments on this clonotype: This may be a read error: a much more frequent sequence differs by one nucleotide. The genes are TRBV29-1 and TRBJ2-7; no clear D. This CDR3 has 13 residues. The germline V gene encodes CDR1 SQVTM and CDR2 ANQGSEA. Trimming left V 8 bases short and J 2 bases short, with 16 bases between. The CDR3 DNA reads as TGCAGCCGCAGAGACATTAGGACCTACGAGCAGTACTTC. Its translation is CSRRDIRTYEQYF.

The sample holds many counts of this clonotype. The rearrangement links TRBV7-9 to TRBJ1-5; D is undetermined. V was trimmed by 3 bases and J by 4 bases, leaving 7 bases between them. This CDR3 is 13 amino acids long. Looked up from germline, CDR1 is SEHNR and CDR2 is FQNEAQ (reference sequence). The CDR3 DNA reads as TGTGCCAGCAGCTTGAACACAAATCAGCCCCAGCATTTT. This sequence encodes CASSLNTNQPQHF.

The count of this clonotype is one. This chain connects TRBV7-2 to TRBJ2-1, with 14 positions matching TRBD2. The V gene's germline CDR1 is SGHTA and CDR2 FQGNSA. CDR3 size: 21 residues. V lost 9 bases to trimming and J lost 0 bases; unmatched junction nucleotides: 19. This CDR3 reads CASSKPQRTSGRQSSYNEQFF. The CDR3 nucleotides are TGTGCCAGTTCGAAACCCCAAAGGACTAGCGGGAGGCAGAGCTCCTACAATGAGCAGTTCTTC.

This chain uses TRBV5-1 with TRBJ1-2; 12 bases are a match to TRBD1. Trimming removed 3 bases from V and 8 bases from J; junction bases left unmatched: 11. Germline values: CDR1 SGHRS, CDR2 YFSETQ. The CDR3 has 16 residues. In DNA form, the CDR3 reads TGCGCCAGCAGCTGGACCCGGGACAGGGGGCGCGGGGGCTACACCTTC. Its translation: CASSWTRDRGRGGYTF.

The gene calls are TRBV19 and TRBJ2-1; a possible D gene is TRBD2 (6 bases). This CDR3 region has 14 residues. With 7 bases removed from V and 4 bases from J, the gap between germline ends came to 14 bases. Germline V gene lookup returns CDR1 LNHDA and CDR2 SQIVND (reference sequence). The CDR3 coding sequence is TGTGCCAGTAAACCGGGAGCTTGGTACAATGAGCAGTTCTTC. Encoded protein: CASKPGAWYNEQFF.

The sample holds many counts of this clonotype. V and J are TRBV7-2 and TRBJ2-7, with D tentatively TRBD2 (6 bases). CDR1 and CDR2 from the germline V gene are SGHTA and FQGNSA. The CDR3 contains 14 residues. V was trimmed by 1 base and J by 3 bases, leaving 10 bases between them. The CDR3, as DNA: TGTGCCAGCAGCTTAGGTGGCGGGAACTACGAGCAGTACTTC. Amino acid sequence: CASSLGGGNYEQYF. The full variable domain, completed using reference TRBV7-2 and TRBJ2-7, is GAGVSQSPSNKVTEKGKDVELRCDPISGHTALYWYRQSLGQGLEFLIYFQGNSAPDKSGLPSDRFSAERTGGSVSTLTIQRTQQEDSAVYLCASSLGGGNYEQYFGPGTRLTVT.

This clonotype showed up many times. CDR3 nucleotides: TGTGCCATACGCCTAACAGGGGGGGCCGAAGAGACCCAGTACTTC. Amino acids: CAIRLTGGAEETQYF. This rearrangement joins TRBV10-3 to TRBJ2-5, with D perhaps matching TRBD1 (8 bases). The V end lost 9 bases, the J end lost 3 bases, and 20 bases lay between the germline ends. CDR1 ENHRY and CDR2 SYGVKD come from the germline V gene. The CDR3 is made up of 15 amino acids.

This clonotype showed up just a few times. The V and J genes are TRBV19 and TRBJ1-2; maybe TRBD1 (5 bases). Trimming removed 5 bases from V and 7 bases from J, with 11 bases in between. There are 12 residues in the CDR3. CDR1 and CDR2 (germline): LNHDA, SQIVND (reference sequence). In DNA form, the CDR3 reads TGTGCCAGTAGTCTCCAGGGTTCTGGCTACACCTTC. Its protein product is CASSLQGSGYTF.

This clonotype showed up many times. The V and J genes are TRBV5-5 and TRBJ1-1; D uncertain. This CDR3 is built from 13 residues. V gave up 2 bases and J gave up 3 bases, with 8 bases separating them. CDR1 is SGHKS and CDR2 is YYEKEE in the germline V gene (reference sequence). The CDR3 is CASSLVSHTEAFF. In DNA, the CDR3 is TGTGCCAGCAGCTTAGTTTCTCACACTGAAGCTTTCTTT.

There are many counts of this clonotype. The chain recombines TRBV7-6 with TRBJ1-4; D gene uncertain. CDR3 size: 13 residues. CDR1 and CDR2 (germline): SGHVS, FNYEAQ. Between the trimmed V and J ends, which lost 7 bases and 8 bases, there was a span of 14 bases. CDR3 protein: CASNSRAGEKLFF. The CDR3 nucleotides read TGTGCCAGCAATAGCCGCGCAGGAGAAAAACTGTTTTTT.